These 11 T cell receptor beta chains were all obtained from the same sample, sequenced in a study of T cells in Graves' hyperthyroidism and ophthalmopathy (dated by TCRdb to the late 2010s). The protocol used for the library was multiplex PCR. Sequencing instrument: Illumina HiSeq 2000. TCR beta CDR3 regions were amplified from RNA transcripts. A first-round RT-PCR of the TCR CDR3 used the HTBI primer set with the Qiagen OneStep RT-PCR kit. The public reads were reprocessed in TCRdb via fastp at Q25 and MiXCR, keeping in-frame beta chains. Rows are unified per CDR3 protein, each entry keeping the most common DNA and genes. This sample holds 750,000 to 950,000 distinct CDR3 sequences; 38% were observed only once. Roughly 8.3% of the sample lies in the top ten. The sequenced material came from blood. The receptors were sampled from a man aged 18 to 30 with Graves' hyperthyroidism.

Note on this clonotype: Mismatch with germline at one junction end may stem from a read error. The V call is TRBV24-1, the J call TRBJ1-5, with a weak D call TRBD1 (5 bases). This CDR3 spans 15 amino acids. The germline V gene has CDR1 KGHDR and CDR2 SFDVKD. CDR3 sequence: CASSYSGGGSQPQHF. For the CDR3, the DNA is TGTGCCAGCAGTTACTCGGGTGGGGGAAGTCAGCCCCAGCATTTT.

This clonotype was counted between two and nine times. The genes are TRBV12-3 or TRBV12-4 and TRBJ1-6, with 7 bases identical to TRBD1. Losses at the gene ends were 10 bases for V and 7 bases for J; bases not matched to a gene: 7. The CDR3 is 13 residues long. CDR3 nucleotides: TGTGCCATCAGGGGGTCCGACAATTCACCCCTCCACTTT. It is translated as CAIRGSDNSPLHF.

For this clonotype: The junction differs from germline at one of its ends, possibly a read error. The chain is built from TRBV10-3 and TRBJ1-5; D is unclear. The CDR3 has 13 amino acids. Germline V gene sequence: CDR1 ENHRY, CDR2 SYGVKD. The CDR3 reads CASSYSINQPQHF. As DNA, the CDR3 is TGTGCCAGCAGTTACTCGATTAATCAGCCCCAGCATTTT.

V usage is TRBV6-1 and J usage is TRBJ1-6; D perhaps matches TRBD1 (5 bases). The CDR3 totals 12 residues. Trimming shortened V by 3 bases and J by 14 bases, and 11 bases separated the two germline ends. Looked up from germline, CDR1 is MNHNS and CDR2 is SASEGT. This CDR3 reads CASSDRVGALHF. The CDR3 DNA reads TGTGCCAGCAGTGACAGAGTAGGGGCCCTCCACTTT.

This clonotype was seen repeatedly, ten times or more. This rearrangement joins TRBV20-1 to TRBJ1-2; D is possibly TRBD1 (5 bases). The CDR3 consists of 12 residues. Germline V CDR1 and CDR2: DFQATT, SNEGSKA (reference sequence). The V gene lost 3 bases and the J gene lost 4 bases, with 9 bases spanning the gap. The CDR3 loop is CSARRQSYGYTF. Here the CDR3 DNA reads TGCAGTGCTAGGCGACAGAGCTATGGCTACACCTTC.

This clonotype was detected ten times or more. The CDR3: CSVEGNGDEQYF. The CDR3 bases are TGCAGCGTTGAAGGGAACGGTGACGAGCAGTACTTC. The rearrangement uses TRBV29-1 and TRBJ2-7; unclear D gene. CDR3 length: 12 amino acids. Trimming left V 1 base short and J 5 bases short, with 9 bases between. Germline V gene sequence: CDR1 SQVTM, CDR2 ANQGSEA.

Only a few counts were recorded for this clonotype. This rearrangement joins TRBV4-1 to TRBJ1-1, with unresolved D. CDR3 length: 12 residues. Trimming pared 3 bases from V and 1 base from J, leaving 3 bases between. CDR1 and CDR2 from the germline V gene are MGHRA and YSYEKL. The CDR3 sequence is CASSHRNTEAFF. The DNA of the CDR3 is TGCGCCAGCAGCCACCGGAACACTGAAGCTTTCTTT.

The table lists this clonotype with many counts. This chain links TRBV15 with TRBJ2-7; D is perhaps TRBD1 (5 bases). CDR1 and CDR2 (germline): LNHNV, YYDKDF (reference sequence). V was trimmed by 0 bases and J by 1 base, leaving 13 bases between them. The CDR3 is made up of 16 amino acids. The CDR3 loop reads CATSREGAVWSYEQYF. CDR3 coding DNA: TGTGCCACCAGCAGAGAAGGGGCGGTTTGGTCCTACGAGCAGTACTTC.

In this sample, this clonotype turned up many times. DNA for the CDR3: TGTGCCACCAGTCCCGCGGGACTACCTAACACCGGGGAGCTGTTTTTT. It yields the protein CATSPAGLPNTGELFF. V gene TRBV24-1 combines with J gene TRBJ2-2; 7 bases agree with TRBD2. The CDR3 has 16 amino acids. The V and J ends lost 6 bases and 2 bases, in that order; junction bases with no gene match: 8. Germline assignment: CDR1 KGHDR and CDR2 SFDVKD.

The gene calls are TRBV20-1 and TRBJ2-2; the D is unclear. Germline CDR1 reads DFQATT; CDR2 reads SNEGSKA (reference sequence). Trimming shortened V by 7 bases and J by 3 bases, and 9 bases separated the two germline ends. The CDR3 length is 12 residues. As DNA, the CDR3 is TGCAGTGGGGCCCGGGACACCGGGGAGCTGTTTTTT. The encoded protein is CSGARDTGELFF.

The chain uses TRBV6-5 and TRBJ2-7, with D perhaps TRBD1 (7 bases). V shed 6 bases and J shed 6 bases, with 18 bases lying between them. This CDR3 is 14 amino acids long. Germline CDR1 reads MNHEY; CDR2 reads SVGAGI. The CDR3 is CASRTSAGGLEQYF. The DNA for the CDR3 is TGTGCCAGCAGGACTTCGGCAGGGGGGCTCGAGCAGTACTTC.